This TCR beta chain was identified in a study of T cell responses to AZD1222 COVID-19 vaccine. Study-level points and caveats: Spike-specific TCR breadth and depth rose after two AZD1222 doses.

CDR1 and CDR2 from the germline V gene are SGHAT and FQNNGV. V was pared by 0 bases and J by 4 bases, with 12 bases between. This CDR3 has 15 amino acids. Repertoires were generated with immunoSEQ multiplex PCR, while TCRdb's copy carries only in-frame clones and drops some. The sample holds fewer than 110,000 clones, about 92% seen once. Worth noting for this clone: The antigen is unknown.

The source is an adult who received the AZD1222 COVID-19 vaccine. The chain has TRBV11-2 and TRBJ1-1, with a weak D call TRBD1 (6 bases). Sample: peripheral blood, taken 28 days after the second AZD1222 dose. Here the CDR3 DNA reads TGTGCCAGCAGCTTAGATATTGGGGGCGGCACTGAAGCTTTCTTT. Its translation: CASSLDIGGGTEAFF.